What follows are 23 T cell receptor beta chains derived from one specimen sequenced in a study of T cell changes during pregnancy in multiple sclerosis. TCRdb keeps only in-frame clones here, not all; method: immunoSEQ multiplex PCR. The profile shows around 29,000 clones, more than 90% of them singletons. The sequencing here drew on CD8+ T cells from peripheral blood mononuclear cells, taken before pregnancy. The receptors stem from a female donor with multiple sclerosis, enrolled in a pregnancy study.

The sample holds one count of this clone. CDR3 sequence reads: CACLGRDNYNEQFF. DNA of the CDR3: TGTGCCTGCCTAGGTAGGGACAATTACAATGAGCAGTTCTTC. The chain is built from TRBV2 and TRBJ2-1; D is perhaps TRBD1 (6 bases). Germline CDR1 reads SNHLY; CDR2 reads FYNNEI. V dropped 11 bases and J dropped 4 bases, with 18 bases sitting between them. The CDR3 sequence is 14 residues long.

This rearrangement joins TRBV30 to TRBJ2-1; D is ambiguous. Germline CDR1 is GTSNPN and CDR2 is SVGIG (reference sequence). CDR3 length: 11 residues. Deletions cut 3 bases from V and 8 bases from J, with 8 bases between. DNA of the CDR3: TGTGCCTGGAGGGGCCAGGATGAGCAGTTCTTC. Translation gives CAWRGQDEQFF.

V is TRBV7-9 and J is TRBJ2-7; 7 bases align to TRBD2. The CDR3 extends over 15 amino acids. CDR1 and CDR2 from the germline V gene are SEHNR and FQNEAQ (reference sequence). The V and J ends lost 1 base and 2 bases, in that order; junction bases with no gene match: 5. CDR3 protein: CASSLGPSGPYEQYF. CDR3 coding DNA: TGTGCCAGCAGCTTAGGCCCTAGCGGACCCTACGAGCAGTACTTC.

V is TRBV27 and J is TRBJ2-7, with 8 bases matching TRBD1. The V gene's germline CDR1 is MNHEY and CDR2 SMNVEV (reference sequence). With 7 bases clipped from V and 3 bases from J, the junction kept 11 bases outside the gene matches. The CDR3 totals 15 residues. This CDR3 is CASTSRDRPHYEQYF. The CDR3, as DNA: TGTGCCAGCACCTCAAGGGACAGGCCCCACTACGAGCAGTACTTC.

The genes are TRBV27 and TRBJ2-5, with 11 bases identical to TRBD1. The germline V gene encodes CDR1 MNHEY and CDR2 SMNVEV (reference sequence). The length of the CDR3 is 14 residues. Unmatched junction bases numbered 4, after V lost 6 bases and J lost 4 bases. In nucleotides, the CDR3 is TGTGCCAGCAGAGGACAGGGGGCGCTAGAGACCCAGTACTTC. It specifies CASRGQGALETQYF.

This rearrangement joins TRBV9 to TRBJ2-1; D possibly corresponds to TRBD2 (6 bases). CDR1 SGDLS and CDR2 YYNGEE come from the germline V gene. V was trimmed by 4 bases and J by 3 bases, leaving 17 bases between them. The CDR3 is 16 residues long. CDR3 DNA: TGTGCCAGCAGCCACTCACGACTAGTAGACTACAATGAGCAGTTCTTC. Translating it yields CASSHSRLVDYNEQFF.

The chain combines TRBV11-2 with TRBJ2-1, with TRBD2 matching over 7 bases. The CDR3 runs 16 residues. Germline trimming cut 5 bases from V and 6 bases from J; bases unmatched to any gene: 13. The germline V gene encodes CDR1 SGHAT and CDR2 FQNNGV. The CDR3 coding sequence is TGTGCCAGCAGCAACGGAGGTGGGAGGGTCTCCAATGAGCAGTTCTTC. Its translation is CASSNGGGRVSNEQFF.

The chain couples TRBV19 to TRBJ2-3; 9 bases agree with TRBD1. The V and J ends lost 3 bases and 4 bases, in that order; junction bases with no gene match: 8. The CDR3 is 16 residues long. The V gene's germline CDR1 is LNHDA and CDR2 SQIVND (reference sequence). This CDR3 is CASSIENRGPSDTQYF. Here the CDR3 DNA reads TGTGCCAGTAGTATCGAAAACAGGGGGCCGTCAGATACGCAGTATTTT.

The gene calls are TRBV2 and TRBJ1-1; 9 positions match TRBD1. V shed 4 bases and J 2 bases; nucleotides not matched to a gene: 8. Germline-derived CDR1 and CDR2 are SNHLY and FYNNEI. The CDR3 spans 16 residues. CDR3: CASSARAGQGNTEAFF. In DNA form, the CDR3 reads TGTGCCAGCAGTGCGCGGGCGGGACAGGGAAACACTGAAGCTTTCTTT.

The V call is TRBV4-1, the J call TRBJ1-3, with TRBD1 as a possible D gene (5 bases). Trimming took off 0 bases at V and 7 bases at J, with 10 bases between the two ends. The CDR3 covers 14 residues. CDR1 MGHRA and CDR2 YSYEKL come from the germline V gene. The CDR3 DNA reads as TGCGCCAGCAGCCAAGATTTACAGGCCAACACCATATATTTT. Translating gives CASSQDLQANTIYF.

The chain employs TRBV5-4 and TRBJ2-5, with D uncertain. CDR1 is SGHNT, CDR2 YYREEE, per germline (reference sequence). Between the trimmed V and J ends, which lost 0 bases and 2 bases, there was a span of 8 bases. This CDR3 region has 14 residues. CDR3 nucleotide sequence: TGTGCCAGCAGCTTGGTTAGCTATCAAGAGACCCAGTACTTC. This gives the protein CASSLVSYQETQYF.

The chain employs TRBV4-1 and TRBJ2-7; 10 positions match TRBD2. CDR1 is MGHRA, CDR2 YSYEKL, per germline. The CDR3 covers 15 residues. The ends lost 3 bases at V and 2 bases at J; junction bases unmatched: 4. CDR3 amino acids: CASSQLAGETYEQYF. For the CDR3, the DNA is TGCGCCAGCAGCCAGCTAGCGGGGGAGACCTACGAGCAGTACTTC.

This clone came up once. The rearrangement uses TRBV4-3 and TRBJ1-3; D is unclear. Trimming removed 4 bases at V and 0 bases at J, with 10 bases between. The CDR3 consists of 15 residues. Germline values: CDR1 LGHNA, CDR2 YSLEER. CDR3 in DNA: TGCGCCAGCAGCCCCAACCCAGGCTCTGGAAACACCATATATTTT. As protein: CASSPNPGSGNTIYF.

J is TRBJ2-5 and V is TRBV9, with 8 positions matching TRBD1. Germline V gene lookup returns CDR1 SGDLS and CDR2 YYNGEE. V shed 6 bases and J 5 bases; nucleotides not matched to a gene: 6. The CDR3 sequence is 13 residues long. CDR3 in amino acids: CASNGQGWETQYF. Written as DNA, the CDR3 is TGTGCCAGCAACGGACAGGGATGGGAGACCCAGTACTTC. Looking up the rest from reference TRBV9 and TRBJ2-5 gives the full variable domain: DSGVTQTPKHLITATGQRVTLRCSPRSGDLSVYWYQQSLDQGLQFLIQYYNGEERAKGNILERFSAQQFPDLHSELNLSSLELGDSALYFCASNGQGWETQYFGPGTRLLVL.

The rearrangement uses TRBV7-2 and TRBJ2-7, with unresolved D. The V gene lost 2 bases and the J gene lost 4 bases, with 18 bases spanning the gap. CDR1 is SGHTA and CDR2 is FQGNSA in the germline V gene. This CDR3 spans 16 amino acids. The CDR3 region has the DNA TGTGCCAGCAGCTTAAGGAGAACTCCTCAGATTTACGAGCAGTACTTC. Translation gives CASSLRRTPQIYEQYF.

This chain links TRBV28 with TRBJ2-7; D possibly corresponds to TRBD1 (6 bases). This CDR3 region has 13 residues. V was cut by 8 bases and J by 2 bases, with 13 bases left in between. Germline-derived CDR1 and CDR2 are MDHEN and SYDVKM. The CDR3 is CASGDRFPYEQYF. The DNA for the CDR3 is TGTGCCAGCGGAGACAGGTTCCCCTACGAGCAGTACTTC.

The chain links TRBV27 to TRBJ2-1; possible D gene TRBD2, 6 bases. CDR3 length: 14 residues. V was pared by 3 bases and J by 6 bases, with 12 bases between. Germline V lookup: CDR1 MNHEY, CDR2 SMNVEV (reference sequence). The CDR3 sequence: CASSFAAGANEQFF. The CDR3 nucleotides read TGTGCCAGCAGTTTCGCAGCGGGTGCCAATGAGCAGTTCTTC.

The chain recombines TRBV10-1 with TRBJ2-4; tentatively, D is TRBD2 (5 bases). Germline CDR1 reads WNHNN; CDR2 reads SYGVQD (reference sequence). CDR3 size: 14 residues. Trimming stripped 3 bases from V and 1 base from J, with 7 bases between. DNA of the CDR3: TGCGCCAGCAGTGAAAAGCGGGCCAAAAACATTCAGTACTTC. It is translated as CASSEKRAKNIQYF.

The chain carries TRBV4-3 and TRBJ2-7; D gene uncertain. Trimming took off 0 bases at V and 1 base at J, with 4 bases between the two ends. The CDR3 covers 13 residues. Germline V gene lookup returns CDR1 LGHNA and CDR2 YSLEER. CDR3 nucleotides: TGCGCCAGCAGCCAAGACCTATCCTACGAGCAGTACTTC. This codes for CASSQDLSYEQYF.

The V gene is TRBV2, the J gene TRBJ1-1; a possible D gene is TRBD1 (5 bases). Germline V gene lookup returns CDR1 SNHLY and CDR2 FYNNEI. CDR3 length equals 16 residues. The germline V and J ends were trimmed by 0 bases and 1 base, with 12 bases remaining between them. CDR3 in amino acids: CASSEALGGENTEAFF. CDR3 DNA: TGTGCCAGCAGTGAAGCGCTTGGAGGGGAGAACACTGAAGCTTTCTTT.

The chain uses TRBV9 and TRBJ1-2, with D maybe TRBD1 (6 bases). V was pared by 0 bases and J by 4 bases, with 16 bases between. Per germline, CDR1 SGDLS and CDR2 YYNGEE. The CDR3 length is 16 residues. This CDR3 is CASSVEGDPGLYGYTF. The CDR3 nucleotides read TGTGCCAGCAGCGTAGAGGGGGATCCGGGCCTCTATGGCTACACCTTC. Full variable domain (missing parts from reference TRBV9 and TRBJ1-2): DSGVTQTPKHLITATGQRVTLRCSPRSGDLSVYWYQQSLDQGLQFLIQYYNGEERAKGNILERFSAQQFPDLHSELNLSSLELGDSALYFCASSVEGDPGLYGYTFGSGTRLTVV.

The V call is TRBV27, the J call TRBJ2-7, with 7 positions matching TRBD2. CDR3 size: 16 residues. Per germline, CDR1 MNHEY and CDR2 SMNVEV (reference sequence). The V and J ends lost 8 bases and 1 base, in that order; junction bases with no gene match: 14. The CDR3 protein is CASAEGGSWLSYEQYF. The DNA for the CDR3 is TGTGCCAGCGCCGAGGGAGGGAGTTGGTTATCCTACGAGCAGTACTTC.

The chain combines TRBV7-9 with TRBJ2-7, with 7 nucleotides matching TRBD2. Germline V gives CDR1 SEHNR, CDR2 FQNEAQ (reference sequence). Trimming at V came to 5 bases and at J to 1 base, leaving 11 bases not matched to a gene. The length of the CDR3 is 16 residues. In DNA form, the CDR3 reads TGTGCCAGCAGCCCTACGGGGGGTTTGGAGTCCTACGAGCAGTACTTC. This encodes CASSPTGGLESYEQYF.